This T cell receptor beta chain was found in a study of vaccination and CD4 T cells after COVID-19 (dated by TCRdb to between 2021 and 2024). About the full investigation: Every convalescent patient had a positive nasal swab PCR test for SARS-CoV-2, with mild disease in several patients and severe disease in one. Six males and four females were included in the convalescent cohort, with two Hispanic individuals, seven Caucasians, two Asians and one multiracial person represented. In control cultures, a CEFX viral epitope pool was used as positive control, an HIV-1 Nef peptide pool was used as negative control, or no peptide was added. Two doses of either the Pfizer-BioNTech BNT162b2 vaccine (n=8) or the Moderna mRNA-1273 vaccine (n=2) were administered to participants. For stimulating the cultures, overlapping spike peptide pools were used, derived from SARS-CoV-2 as well as from the common cold coronaviruses HCoV-NL63, HCoV-OC43 and HCoV-229E. The spike-specific CD4+ TCR repertoire was compared before and after mRNA vaccination in under 11 COVID-19 convalescent patients and several infection-naive healthy vaccine recipients. Post-vaccine blood samples were collected a median of around 2.5 months after the second vaccine dose, ranging from roughly 12 to 250 days. Post-COVID blood samples from convalescent patients were collected a median of around 100 days after diagnosis, with a range of roughly 35 to 170 days. Beyond this particular receptor, the publication reports: The study included relatively few convalescent patients and did not analyze early timepoints after natural infection. Although the median number of SARS-CoV-2-reactive clonotypes went up from 20 to 25 after infection to 35 to 40 after vaccination, the increase was not significant. Among the post-vaccine SARS-CoV-2-reactive clones in convalescent patients, a median around 86% showed up only after vaccination, which suggests vaccine-specific priming. Of the vaccine-specific clones found in convalescent patients, nearly all (304 of 307) were mono-reactive for SARS-CoV-2 spike instead of being cross-reactive with common cold coronaviruses.

The sample's treatment or condition label is to be understood as: roughly ten-day PBMC culture with coronavirus spike peptide pools or control peptides (ViraFEST assay). The study used the ViraFEST assay, which expanded antigen-specific T cells with peptide pools and then identified expanded clonotypes by TCR sequencing. The convalescent patients' positive SARS-CoV-2 PCR tests fell between March and December 2020, which was before the Alpha, Beta and Delta variants emerged in the United States. Roughly 2 million PBMCs per well were cultured in IMDM with approximately 5.5% human AB serum and roughly 9.3 IU/ml IL-2, plus 10 ug/ml peptide pools. Half of the culture medium was replaced with fresh IL-2-containing medium on days 3 and 7. Once the cells had been in culture for approximately 10 days, the EasySep CD4+ T cell isolation kit was used to isolate CD4+ T cells by negative selection. PBMCs were separated from whole blood using Ficoll-Paque Plus gradient centrifugation and then either used fresh or cryopreserved at -140C. Triplicate wells were generally used for each culture condition.

The library was produced with PCR. At the Johns Hopkins FTIC core, DNA from the cultured CD4+ T cells underwent TCR sequencing with the Oncomine TCR Beta short-read assay. Genomic DNA was extracted from the cultured CD4+ T cells with the QIAamp micro DNA kit. Oncomine TCR Beta libraries from cultured CD4+ T cells were pooled using unique dual indexes and sequenced on an Illumina iSeq 100. On the study's bioinformatics: Non-productive sequences were filtered out, and CDR3s that did not start with C, did not end with F or W, or were shorter than 7 amino acids were discarded. Antigen-specific clonotypes were identified using the MANAFEST web application through comparison of peptide-stimulated wells with reference and other culture wells. Positive clones required FDR below 0.05, an odds ratio above 5, and productive frequency above 0.1% in at least two of three replicate wells. A clonotype was classed as cross-reactive if the clonotype showed significant expansion both in SARS-CoV-2 spike wells and in at least one common cold coronavirus spike condition. Levenshtein distances (stringdist) and unrooted phylogenetic trees (ape) in R version 3.6.1 were used to assess CDR3 homology. TCRdb cleaned the public reads at Q25 with fastp, built clones with MiXCR and kept in-frame beta chains. For every CDR3 protein sequence, its rows merge into one entry that carries the most common genes and DNA. TCRdb assigned the V and J calls; the authors' analysis was not used. The sample data list 7,600 or so distinct CDR3 sequences, and less than 25% of these were observed just once. Roughly 9% of the sample belongs to the ten largest clones.

On this clonotype itself: Its antigen target is currently unknown. Per-base quality was not reported, and no clone a single base away is much larger than it.

From a lookup of the germline V gene, CDR1 and CDR2 are MNHNS and SASEGT. Germline trimming: 9 bases from V, 4 bases from J; junction bases outside gene matches: 11. The CDR3 holds 16 amino acids from the cysteine to the phenylalanine. Only the CDR3 part of the read is kept: 48 bases, read in frame from the first base. The specimen was CD4+ T cells from blood, cultured in vitro, collected after SARS-CoV-2 vaccination. The receptor's source is a human donor who had recovered from COVID-19. The chain joins TRBV6-1 to TRBJ2-1, and TRBD2 matches 11 of the central bases. The DNA reads as follows: TGTGCCAGTAAAAATAGCGGGAGGGCCGGTTACAATGAGCAGTTCTTC. This is translated as CASKNSGRAGYNEQFF.